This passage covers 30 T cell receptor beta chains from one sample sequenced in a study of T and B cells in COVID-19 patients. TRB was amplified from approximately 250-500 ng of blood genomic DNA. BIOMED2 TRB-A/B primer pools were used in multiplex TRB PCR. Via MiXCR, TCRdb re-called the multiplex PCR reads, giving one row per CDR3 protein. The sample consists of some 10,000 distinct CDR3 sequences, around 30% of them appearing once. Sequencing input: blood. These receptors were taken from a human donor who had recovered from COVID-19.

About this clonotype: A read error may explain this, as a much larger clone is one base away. The CDR3 DNA sequence: TGTGCCAGTAGTATCTTTGGAGGGTCTGCAACTGATGAAAAACTGTTTTTT. Protein product: CASSIFGGSATDEKLFF. V gene TRBV19 combines with J gene TRBJ1-4; D is undetermined. The CDR3 covers 17 residues. Per germline, CDR1 LNHDA and CDR2 SQIVND (reference sequence).

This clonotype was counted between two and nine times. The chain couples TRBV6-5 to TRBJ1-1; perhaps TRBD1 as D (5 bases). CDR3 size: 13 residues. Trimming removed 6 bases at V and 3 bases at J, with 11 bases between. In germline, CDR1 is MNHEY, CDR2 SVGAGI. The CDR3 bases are TGTGCCAGCAGGAATCCGGGGGACACTGAAGCTTTCTTT. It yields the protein CASRNPGDTEAFF.

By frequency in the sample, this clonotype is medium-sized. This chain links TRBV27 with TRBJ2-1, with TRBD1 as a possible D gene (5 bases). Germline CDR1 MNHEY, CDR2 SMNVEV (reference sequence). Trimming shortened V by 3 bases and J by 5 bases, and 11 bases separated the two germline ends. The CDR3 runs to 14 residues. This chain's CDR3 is CASSLLQGDNEQFF. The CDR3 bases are TGTGCCAGCAGTTTGCTCCAGGGCGACAATGAGCAGTTCTTC.

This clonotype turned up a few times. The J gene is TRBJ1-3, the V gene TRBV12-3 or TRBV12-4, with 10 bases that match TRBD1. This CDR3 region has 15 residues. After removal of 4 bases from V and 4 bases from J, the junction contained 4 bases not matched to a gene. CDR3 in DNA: TGTGCCAGCAGTTCCGGACAGGGGGGCGGAAACACCATATATTTT. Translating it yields CASSSGQGGGNTIYF.

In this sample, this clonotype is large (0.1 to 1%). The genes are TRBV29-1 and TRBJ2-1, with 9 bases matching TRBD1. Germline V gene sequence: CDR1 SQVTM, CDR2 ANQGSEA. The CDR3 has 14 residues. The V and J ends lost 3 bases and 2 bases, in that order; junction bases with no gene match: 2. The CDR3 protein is CSVEGQGAYNEQFF. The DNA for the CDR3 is TGCAGCGTTGAGGGACAGGGAGCCTACAATGAGCAGTTCTTC.

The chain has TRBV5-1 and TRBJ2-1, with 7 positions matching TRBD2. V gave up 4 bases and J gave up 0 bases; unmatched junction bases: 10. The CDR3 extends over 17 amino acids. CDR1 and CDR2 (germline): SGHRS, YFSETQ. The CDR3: CASSGGGGPSSYNEQFF. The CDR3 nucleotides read TGCGCCAGCAGCGGGGGGGGAGGACCGAGCTCCTACAATGAGCAGTTCTTC.

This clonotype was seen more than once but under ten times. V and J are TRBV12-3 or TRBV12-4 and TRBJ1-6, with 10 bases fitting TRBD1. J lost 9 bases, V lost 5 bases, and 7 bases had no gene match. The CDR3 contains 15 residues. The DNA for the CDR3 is TGTGCCAGCAGTCCCCGACAGGGGGCGCGTTCACCCCTCCACTTT. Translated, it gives CASSPRQGARSPLHF.

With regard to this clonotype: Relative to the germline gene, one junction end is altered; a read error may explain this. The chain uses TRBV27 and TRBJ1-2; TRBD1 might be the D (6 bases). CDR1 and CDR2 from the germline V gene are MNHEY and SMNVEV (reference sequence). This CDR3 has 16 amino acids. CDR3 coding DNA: TGTGCCAGCTGTTTATCCGGGGGGGGCACCAACTATGGCTACACCTTC. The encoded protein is CASCLSGGGTNYGYTF.

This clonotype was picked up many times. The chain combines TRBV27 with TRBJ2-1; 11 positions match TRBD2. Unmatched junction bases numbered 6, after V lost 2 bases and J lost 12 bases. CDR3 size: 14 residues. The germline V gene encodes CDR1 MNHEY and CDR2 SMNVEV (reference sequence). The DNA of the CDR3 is TGTGCCAGCAGTTTACAACTAGCGGGAGTGATGCAGTTCTTC. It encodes CASSLQLAGVMQFF.

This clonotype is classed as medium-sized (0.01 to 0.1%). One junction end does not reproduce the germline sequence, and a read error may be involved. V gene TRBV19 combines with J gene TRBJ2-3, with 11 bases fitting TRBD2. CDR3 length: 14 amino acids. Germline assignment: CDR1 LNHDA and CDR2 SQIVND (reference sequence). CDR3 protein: CAISSGGAPDTQYF. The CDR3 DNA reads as TGTGCCATTAGTAGCGGGGGGGCCCCAGATACGCAGTATTTT.

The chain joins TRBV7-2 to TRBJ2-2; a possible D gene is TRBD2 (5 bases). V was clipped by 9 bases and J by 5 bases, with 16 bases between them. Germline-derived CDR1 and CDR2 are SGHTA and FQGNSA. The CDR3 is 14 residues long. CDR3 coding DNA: TGTGCCAGTTCTTCGATAGGACTTACCGGGGAGCTGTTTTTT. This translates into CASSSIGLTGELFF.

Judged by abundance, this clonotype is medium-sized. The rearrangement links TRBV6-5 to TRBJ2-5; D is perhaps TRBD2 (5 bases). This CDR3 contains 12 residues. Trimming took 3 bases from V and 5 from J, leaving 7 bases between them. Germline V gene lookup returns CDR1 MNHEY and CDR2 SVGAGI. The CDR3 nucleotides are TGTGCCAGCAGTTATCGAGGGGAGACCCAGTACTTC. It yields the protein CASSYRGETQYF.

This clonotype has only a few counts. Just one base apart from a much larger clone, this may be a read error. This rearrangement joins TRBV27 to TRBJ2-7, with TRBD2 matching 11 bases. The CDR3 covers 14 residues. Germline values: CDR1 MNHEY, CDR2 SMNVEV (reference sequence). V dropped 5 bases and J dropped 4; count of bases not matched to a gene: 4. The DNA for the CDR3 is TGTGCCAGCAGTATGACTAGCGGGGTTTACGAGCAGTACTTC. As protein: CASSMTSGVYEQYF.

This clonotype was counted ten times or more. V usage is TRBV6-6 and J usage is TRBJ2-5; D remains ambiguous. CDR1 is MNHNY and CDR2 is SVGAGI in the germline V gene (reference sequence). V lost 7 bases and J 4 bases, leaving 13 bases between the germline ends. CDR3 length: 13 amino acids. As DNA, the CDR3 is TGTGCCAGCAACGGACCCTCGGGAGAGACCCAGTACTTC. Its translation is CASNGPSGETQYF.

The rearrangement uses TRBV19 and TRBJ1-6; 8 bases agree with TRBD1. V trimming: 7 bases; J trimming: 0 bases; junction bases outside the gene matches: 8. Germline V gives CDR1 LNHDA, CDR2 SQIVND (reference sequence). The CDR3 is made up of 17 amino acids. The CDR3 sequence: CASKPAGTGSYNSPLHF. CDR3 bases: TGTGCCAGTAAGCCCGCCGGGACAGGCTCCTATAATTCACCCCTCCACTTT.

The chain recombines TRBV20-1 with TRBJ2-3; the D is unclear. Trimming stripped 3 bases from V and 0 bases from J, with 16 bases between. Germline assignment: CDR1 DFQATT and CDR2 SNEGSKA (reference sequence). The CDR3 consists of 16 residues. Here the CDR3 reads CSASLMRTASTDTQYF. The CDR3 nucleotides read TGCAGTGCTAGTCTCATGAGGACGGCTAGCACAGATACGCAGTATTTT.

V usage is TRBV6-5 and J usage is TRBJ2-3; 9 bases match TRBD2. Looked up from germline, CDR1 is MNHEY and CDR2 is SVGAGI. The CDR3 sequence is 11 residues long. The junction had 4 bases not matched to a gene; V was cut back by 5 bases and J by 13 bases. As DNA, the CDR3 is TGTGCCAGCAGTAATAGCGGGAGAAAGTATTTT. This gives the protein CASSNSGRKYF.

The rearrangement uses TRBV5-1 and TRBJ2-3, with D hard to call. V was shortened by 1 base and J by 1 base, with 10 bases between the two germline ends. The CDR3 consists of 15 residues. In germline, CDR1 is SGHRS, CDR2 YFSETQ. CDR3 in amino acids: CASSLLESRTDTQYF. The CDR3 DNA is TGCGCCAGCAGCTTGCTAGAGTCGCGCACAGATACGCAGTATTTT. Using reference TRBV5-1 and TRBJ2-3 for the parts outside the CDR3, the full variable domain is KAGVTQTPRYLIKTRGQQVTLSCSPISGHRSVSWYQQTPGQGLQFLFEYFSETQRNKGNFPGRFSGRQFSNSRSEMNVSTLELGDSALYLCASSLLESRTDTQYFGPGTRLTVL.

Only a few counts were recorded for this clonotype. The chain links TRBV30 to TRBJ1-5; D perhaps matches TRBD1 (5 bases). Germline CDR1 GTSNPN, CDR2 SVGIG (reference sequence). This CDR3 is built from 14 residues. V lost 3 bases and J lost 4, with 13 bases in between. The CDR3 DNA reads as TGTGCCTGGAGCCGGGACCCTTGGAATCAGCCCCAGCATTTT. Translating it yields CAWSRDPWNQPQHF.

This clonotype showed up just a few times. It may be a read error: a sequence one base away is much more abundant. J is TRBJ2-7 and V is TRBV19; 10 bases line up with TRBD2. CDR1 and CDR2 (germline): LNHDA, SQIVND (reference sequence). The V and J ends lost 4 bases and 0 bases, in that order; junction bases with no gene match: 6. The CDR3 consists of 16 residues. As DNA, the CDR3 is TGTGCCAGTAGTACACCGGCTAGCGGGAGCTCCTACGAGCAGTACTTC. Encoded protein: CASSTPASGSSYEQYF.

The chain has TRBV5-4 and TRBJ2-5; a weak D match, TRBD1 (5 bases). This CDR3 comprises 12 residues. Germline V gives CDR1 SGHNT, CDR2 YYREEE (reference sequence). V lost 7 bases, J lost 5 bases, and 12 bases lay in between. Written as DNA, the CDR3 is TGTGCCAGCTTTTCAGGGCTGGAGACCCAGTACTTC. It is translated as CASFSGLETQYF.

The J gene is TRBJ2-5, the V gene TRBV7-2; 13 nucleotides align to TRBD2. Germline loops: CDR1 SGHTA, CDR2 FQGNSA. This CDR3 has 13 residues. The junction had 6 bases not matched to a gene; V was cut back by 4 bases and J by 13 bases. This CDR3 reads CASSSGLAGDRYF. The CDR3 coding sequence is TGTGCCAGCAGCTCCGGACTAGCGGGAGATCGGTACTTC.

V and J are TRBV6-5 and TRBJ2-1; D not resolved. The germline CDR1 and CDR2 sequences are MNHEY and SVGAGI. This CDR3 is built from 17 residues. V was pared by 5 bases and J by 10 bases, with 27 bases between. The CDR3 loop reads CASSHRPTTWRSYEQFF. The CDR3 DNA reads TGTGCCAGCAGTCACCGCCCTACGACATGGCGGTCCTACGAGCAGTTCTTC.

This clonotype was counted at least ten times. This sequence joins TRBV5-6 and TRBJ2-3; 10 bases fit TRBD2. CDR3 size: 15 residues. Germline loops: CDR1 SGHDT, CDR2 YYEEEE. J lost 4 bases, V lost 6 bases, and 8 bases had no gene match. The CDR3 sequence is CASTTSGIGADTQYF. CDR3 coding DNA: TGTGCCAGCACCACTAGCGGGATAGGTGCAGATACGCAGTATTTT.

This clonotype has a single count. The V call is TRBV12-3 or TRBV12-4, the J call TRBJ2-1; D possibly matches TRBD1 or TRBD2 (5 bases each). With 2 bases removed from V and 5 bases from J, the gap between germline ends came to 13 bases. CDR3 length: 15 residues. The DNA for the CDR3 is TGTGCCAGCAGTTTACCATGGGACCTCGACAATGAGCAGTTCTTC. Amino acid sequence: CASSLPWDLDNEQFF.

CDR3 nucleotide sequence: TGTGCCAGCAGCTTGAGACGGATACCCCATGAGCAGTTCTTC. It translates to CASSLRRIPHEQFF. The V gene is TRBV7-9, the J gene TRBJ2-1, with D unclear. The V end was cut by 3 bases, the J end by 8 bases, with 14 bases between. CDR3 length equals 14 residues. Germline lookup yields CDR1 SEHNR and CDR2 FQNEAQ (reference sequence).

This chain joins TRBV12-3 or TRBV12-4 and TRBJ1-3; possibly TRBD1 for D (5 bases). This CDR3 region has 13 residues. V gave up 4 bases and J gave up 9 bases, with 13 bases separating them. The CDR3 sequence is CASSWEGAGTIYF. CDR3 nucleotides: TGTGCCAGCAGTTGGGAAGGGGCAGGCACCATATATTTT.

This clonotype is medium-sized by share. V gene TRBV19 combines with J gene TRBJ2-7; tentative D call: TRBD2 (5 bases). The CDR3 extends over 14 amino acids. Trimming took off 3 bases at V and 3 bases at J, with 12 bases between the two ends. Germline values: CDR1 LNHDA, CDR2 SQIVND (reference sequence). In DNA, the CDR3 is TGTGCCAGTAGTATCATTTCGGGGAGCTACGAGCAGTACTTC. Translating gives CASSIISGSYEQYF.

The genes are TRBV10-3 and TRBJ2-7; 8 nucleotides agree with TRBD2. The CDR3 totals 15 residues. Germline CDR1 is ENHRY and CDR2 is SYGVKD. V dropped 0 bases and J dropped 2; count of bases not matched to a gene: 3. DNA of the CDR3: TGTGCCATCAGTGAGTCGGGACTAGAAGCCTACGAGCAGTACTTC. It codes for CAISESGLEAYEQYF.

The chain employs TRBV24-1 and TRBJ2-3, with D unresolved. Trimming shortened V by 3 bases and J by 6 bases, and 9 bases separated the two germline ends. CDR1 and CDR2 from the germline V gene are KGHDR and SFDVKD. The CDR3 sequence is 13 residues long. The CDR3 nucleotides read TGTGCCACCAGTGATGGACCCTCCGATACGCAGTATTTT. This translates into CATSDGPSDTQYF.